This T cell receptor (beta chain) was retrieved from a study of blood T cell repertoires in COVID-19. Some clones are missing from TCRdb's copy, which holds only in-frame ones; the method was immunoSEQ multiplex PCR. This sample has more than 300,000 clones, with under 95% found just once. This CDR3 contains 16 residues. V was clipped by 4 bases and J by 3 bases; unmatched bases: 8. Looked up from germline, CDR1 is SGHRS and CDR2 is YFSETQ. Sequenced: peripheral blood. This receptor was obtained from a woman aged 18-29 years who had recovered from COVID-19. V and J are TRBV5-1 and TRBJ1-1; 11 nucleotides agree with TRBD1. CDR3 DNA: TGCGCCAGCAGCCAGGGACAGGGGGTTTTGGACACTGAAGCTTTCTTT. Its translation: CASSQGQGVLDTEAFF. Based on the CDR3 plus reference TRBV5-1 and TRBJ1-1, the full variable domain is KAGVTQTPRYLIKTRGQQVTLSCSPISGHRSVSWYQQTPGQGLQFLFEYFSETQRNKGNFPGRFSGRQFSNSRSEMNVSTLELGDSALYLCASSQGQGVLDTEAFFGQGTRLTVV.